One and the same sample provided the 5 T cell receptor beta chains below, sequenced in a study of blood T cell repertoires in COVID-19. Sequenced by immunoSEQ multiplex PCR; TCRdb stores in-frame clones only, minus some. The sample records roughly 340,000 clones, around 89% being singletons. Sequencing was done on a sample of peripheral blood. The receptors were sampled from a woman aged 25-40 years with COVID-19, enrolled during active disease.

The chain has TRBV29-1 and TRBJ1-1; 7 nucleotides match TRBD1. The CDR3 consists of 14 residues. CDR1 is SQVTM and CDR2 is ANQGSEA in the germline V gene. The V segment lost 2 bases and the J segment 1 base; nucleotides outside the gene matches: 4. CDR3 sequence: CSVEKGAANTEAFF. For the CDR3, the DNA is TGCAGCGTTGAAAAGGGGGCAGCGAACACTGAAGCTTTCTTT.

This CDR3 is CASRPLGTRSSGNTIYF. The CDR3 DNA reads TGTGCCAGCAGACCCTTGGGGACAAGAAGCTCTGGAAACACCATATATTTT. The rearrangement links TRBV2 to TRBJ1-3; D perhaps matches TRBD1 (6 bases). V lost 6 bases and J 0 bases, leaving 18 bases between the germline ends. This CDR3 is built from 17 residues. Looked up from germline, CDR1 is SNHLY and CDR2 is FYNNEI.

The V call is TRBV3-1 (or the pseudogene TRBV3-2), the J call TRBJ2-7; the match to TRBD2 covers 14 bases. Germline CDR1 and CDR2: LGHDT and YNNKEL (reference sequence). The ends lost 4 bases at V and 2 bases at J; junction bases unmatched: 4. The length of the CDR3 is 16 residues. The CDR3 DNA is TGTGCCAGCAGCCCAGGACTAGCGGGGGGCCCCTACGAGCAGTACTTC. Its protein is CASSPGLAGGPYEQYF.

This clone was counted a single time. The genes are TRBV3-1 (or the pseudogene TRBV3-2) and TRBJ1-2, with 9 bases lining up with TRBD1. V was pared by 1 base and J by 0 bases, with 0 bases of the junction left unmatched. There are 15 residues in the CDR3. The germline V gene has CDR1 LGHDT and CDR2 YNNKEL (reference sequence). The chain's CDR3 is CASSQGQGANYGYTF. In nucleotides, the CDR3 is TGTGCCAGCAGCCAAGGACAGGGGGCTAACTATGGCTACACCTTC.

The rearrangement joins TRBV7-2 to TRBJ1-4; D call uncertain. Trimming took 5 bases from V and 0 from J, leaving 10 bases between them. Germline-derived CDR1 and CDR2 are SGHTA and FQGNSA. This CDR3 comprises 15 residues. The chain's CDR3 is CASSQNGATNEKLFF. The CDR3 nucleotides read TGTGCCAGCAGCCAAAACGGGGCAACTAATGAAAAACTGTTTTTT.